These 14 T cell receptor beta chains came from one sample sequenced in a study of shared clonotypes between healthy human individuals. Only in-frame clones appear in the TCRdb table, and some are missing; sequencing was by immunoSEQ multiplex PCR. The sample carries 1.5 million to 2.5 million clones, 85% to 95% recorded once. The naive CD8 population came from CD45RO-negative cells selected for CCR7, without terminally differentiated effector memory CD45RA+ cells. Sequenced material: naive CD8+ T cells sorted from blood. The receptor source for this set is a man aged 18-30 years in good health.

J is TRBJ2-3 and V is TRBV27, with D unclear. Germline CDR1 reads MNHEY; CDR2 reads SMNVEV (reference sequence). Trimming removed 5 bases at V and 0 bases at J, with 9 bases between. The CDR3 loop spans 14 amino acids. In DNA, the CDR3 is TGTGCCAGCAGTACGGATGATAGCACAGATACGCAGTATTTT. Its protein is CASSTDDSTDTQYF.

The rearrangement joins TRBV5-6 to TRBJ1-6, with D hard to call. Germline V gene lookup returns CDR1 SGHDT and CDR2 YYEEEE. The CDR3 is 15 amino acids. The ends were cut back, 3 bases at V and 4 bases at J, with 11 bases in the middle. The CDR3 sequence is CASSWRTAYNSPLHF. In nucleotides, the CDR3 is TGTGCCAGCAGCTGGAGGACGGCATATAATTCACCCCTCCACTTT. Filled out from reference TRBV5-6 and TRBJ1-6, the complete variable domain reads DAGVTQSPTHLIKTRGQQVTLRCSPKSGHDTVSWYQQALGQGPQFIFQYYEEEERQRGNFPDRFSGHQFPNYSSELNVNALLLGDSALYLCASSWRTAYNSPLHFGNGTRLTVT.

This sequence joins TRBV29-1 and TRBJ1-2; TRBD1 matches 8 bases. J was trimmed by 3 bases and V by 4 bases; bases with no gene match: 7. The CDR3 loop spans 14 amino acids. Germline CDR1 reads SQVTM; CDR2 reads ANQGSEA. This chain's CDR3 is CSVAGQGKYYGYTF. The CDR3 DNA is TGCAGCGTTGCAGGACAGGGAAAGTACTATGGCTACACCTTC.

The chain links TRBV15 to TRBJ2-7; tentative D call: TRBD2 (5 bases). The CDR3 runs 14 residues. Germline values: CDR1 LNHNV, CDR2 YYDKDF (reference sequence). V was shortened by 3 bases and J by 0 bases, with 9 bases between the two germline ends. The CDR3 loop reads CATSSGGFSYEQYF. CDR3 sequence (DNA): TGTGCCACCAGCAGTGGAGGATTCTCCTACGAGCAGTACTTC.

The chain is built from TRBV30 and TRBJ1-2; D gene ambiguous. From germline, CDR1 is GTSNPN and CDR2 SVGIG (reference sequence). Trimming took 0 bases from V and 4 from J, leaving 15 bases between them. CDR3 length: 15 amino acids. The CDR3 reads CAWSVLGPGGYGYTF. The CDR3 DNA sequence: TGTGCCTGGAGTGTACTCGGCCCTGGAGGCTATGGCTACACCTTC.

On this clone itself: Other nucleotide sequences from this sample produce the same CDR3. The J gene is TRBJ2-3, the V gene TRBV27; TRBD1 might be the D (6 bases). V was trimmed by 6 bases and J by 0 bases, leaving 16 bases between them. The CDR3 runs to 16 residues. CDR1 and CDR2 from the germline V gene are MNHEY and SMNVEV (reference sequence). CDR3 in amino acids: CASSPSAGESTDTQYF. The CDR3 DNA follows: TGTGCCAGCAGCCCCTCCGCAGGGGAGAGCACAGATACGCAGTATTTT.

The count of this clone is one. The chain uses TRBV21-1 and TRBJ1-1. TRBV21-1 represents a pseudogene. The CDR3 contains 10 residues. The CDR3 DNA sequence: TGTGCCAGCAGATGGTTTGAAGCTTTCTTT. It codes for CASRWFEAFF.

About this clone itself: The identical CDR3 is also encoded by other nucleotide sequences in the sample. The rearrangement joins TRBV5-1 to TRBJ2-7; D tentatively reads TRBD1 or TRBD2 (5 bases each). CDR3 size: 13 residues. The germline V gene encodes CDR1 SGHRS and CDR2 YFSETQ. The germline V and J ends were trimmed by 3 bases and 0 bases, with 7 bases remaining between them. The chain's CDR3 is CASSWDRSYEQYF. In DNA form, the CDR3 reads TGCGCCAGCAGCTGGGACCGCTCCTACGAGCAGTACTTC.

This chain uses TRBV6-1 with TRBJ2-4; TRBD1 might be the D (5 bases). This CDR3 is 13 amino acids long. The germline V gene has CDR1 MNHNS and CDR2 SASEGT. Trimming took off 6 bases at V and 5 bases at J, with 11 bases between the two ends. This CDR3 reads CASRAGAENIQYF. The CDR3 DNA sequence: TGTGCCAGCAGGGCTGGGGCGGAAAACATTCAGTACTTC.

This chain links TRBV15 with TRBJ1-5; TRBD1 agrees at 9 bases. Germline V gene lookup returns CDR1 LNHNV and CDR2 YYDKDF (reference sequence). This CDR3 contains 15 residues. V shed 4 bases, J shed 1 base, and the junction held 2 bases outside the gene matches. As DNA, the CDR3 is TGTGCCACCAGCATGGACAGGGGAAGCAATCAGCCCCAGCATTTT. It translates to CATSMDRGSNQPQHF.

This chain connects TRBV28 to TRBJ2-6; possible D gene TRBD1, 6 bases. Deletions cut 3 bases from V and 4 bases from J, with 7 bases between. The CDR3 totals 14 residues. CDR1 MDHEN and CDR2 SYDVKM come from the germline V gene. The CDR3, as DNA: TGTGCCAGCAGTTTTACAGGGGGGGCCAACGTCCTGACTTTC. Its translation: CASSFTGGANVLTF.

The rearrangement links TRBV9 to TRBJ1-1, with D unclear. This CDR3 is 14 amino acids long. V lost 4 bases to trimming and J lost 0 bases, with 10 bases between them. In germline, CDR1 is SGDLS, CDR2 YYNGEE. The CDR3 spells CASSPGSMNTEAFF. CDR3 DNA sequence: TGTGCCAGCAGCCCTGGCAGCATGAACACTGAAGCTTTCTTT.

In the case of this clone: In the same sample, other DNA sequences code for this CDR3. This chain connects TRBV4-1 to TRBJ2-3; D uncertain. The CDR3 has 15 amino acids. The germline gives CDR1 MGHRA, CDR2 YSYEKL. V was pared by 1 base and J by 0 bases, with 8 bases between. The CDR3 nucleotides read TGCGCCAGCAGCCAAGTAGTCGCAAGCACAGATACGCAGTATTTT. This gives the protein CASSQVVASTDTQYF.

This chain connects TRBV7-2 to TRBJ2-7; no firm D call. V was pared by 1 base and J by 5 bases, with 12 bases between. The CDR3 extends over 14 amino acids. Germline-derived CDR1 and CDR2 are SGHTA and FQGNSA. The CDR3 loop reads CASSLDAPVNEQYF. CDR3 nucleotide sequence: TGTGCCAGCAGCTTAGATGCCCCGGTAAACGAGCAGTACTTC. The full variable domain, its missing parts supplied by reference TRBV7-2 and TRBJ2-7, is GAGVSQSPSNKVTEKGKDVELRCDPISGHTALYWYRQSLGQGLEFLIYFQGNSAPDKSGLPSDRFSAERTGGSVSTLTIQRTQQEDSAVYLCASSLDAPVNEQYFGPGTRLTVT.